A single sample gave rise to the 13 T cell receptor beta chains below, sequenced in a study of vaccination and CD4 T cells after COVID-19. Which antigens these TCRs recognize remains unknown. An Oncomine TCR Beta short-read assay was used to sequence the DNA from cultured CD4+ T cells. TCRdb re-called the PCR reads through MiXCR, storing one row per CDR3 protein. The sample lists about 19,000 distinct CDR3 sequences, approximately 40% occurring once. Treatment specified: roughly 11-day PBMC culture with coronavirus spike peptide pools or control peptides (ViraFEST assay). The sample here was CD4+ T cells from blood, cultured in vitro, taken after SARS-CoV-2 vaccination. These receptors were taken from a human donor who had recovered from COVID-19.

The V call is TRBV12-3 or TRBV12-4, the J call TRBJ1-1; possibly TRBD1 for D (5 bases). The V end lost 6 bases, the J end lost 4 bases, and 18 bases lay between the germline ends. The CDR3 totals 15 residues. DNA of the CDR3: TGTGCCAGCAGACCCCGACTGGGGGAACGCACTGAAGCTTTCTTT. It codes for CASRPRLGERTEAFF.

Notes on this clonotype: Its ends do not fully match the called genes, so a read error is possible. The chain has TRBV11-2 and TRBJ1-2, with 9 bases identical to TRBD1. The germline V gene encodes CDR1 SGHAT and CDR2 FQNNGV. The CDR3 covers 18 residues. In DNA, the CDR3 is TGTGCCAGCAGCTGGAACAACTACCGGGACAGGGATCCCTATGACTACACCTTC. Encoded protein: CASSWNNYRDRDPYDYTF.

The chain combines TRBV9 with TRBJ2-7, with a possible D match to TRBD2 (5 bases). The CDR3 is made up of 15 amino acids. Germline CDR1 SGDLS, CDR2 YYNGEE. Trimming shortened V by 3 bases and J by 6 bases, and 19 bases separated the two germline ends. Written as DNA, the CDR3 is TGTGCCAGCAGCGAGGAATCATCAAGGGCGGGCGAGCAGTACTTC. Protein product: CASSEESSRAGEQYF.

This sequence joins TRBV19 and TRBJ1-5; D possibly corresponds to TRBD1 (5 bases). Germline V lookup: CDR1 LNHDA, CDR2 SQIVND (reference sequence). The CDR3 sequence is 14 residues long. V lost 5 bases, J lost 6 bases, and 14 bases lay in between. CDR3 coding DNA: TGTGCCAGTAGTGGCCGCCGACAGCCTCAGCCCCAGCATTTT. This gives the protein CASSGRRQPQPQHF. Based on the CDR3 plus reference TRBV19 and TRBJ1-5, the full variable domain is DGGITQSPKYLFRKEGQNVTLSCEQNLNHDAMYWYRQDPGQGLRLIYYSQIVNDFQKGDIAEGYSVSREKKESFPLTVTSAQKNPTAFYLCASSGRRQPQPQHFGDGTRLSIL.

The gene calls are TRBV7-6 and TRBJ2-5; D tentatively fits TRBD1 or TRBD2 (6 bases each). V lost 1 base to trimming and J lost 5 bases, with 11 bases between them. Per germline, CDR1 SGHVS and CDR2 FNYEAQ. This CDR3 has 14 residues. Written as DNA, the CDR3 is TGTGCCAGCAGCTTAGGGGGGGCAGGGGAGACCCAGTACTTC. It is translated as CASSLGGAGETQYF.

This chain connects TRBV2 to TRBJ1-2; 11 bases agree with TRBD1. The CDR3 contains 14 residues. Germline CDR1 reads SNHLY; CDR2 reads FYNNEI. The V gene end was trimmed by 5 bases and the J gene end by 4 bases; junction bases not matched to a gene: 3. The CDR3 DNA is TGTGCCAGCAGTCGGGACAGGGGGATCTATGGCTACACCTTC. Translating it yields CASSRDRGIYGYTF. Drawing the rest from reference TRBV2 and TRBJ1-2, the complete variable domain is EPEVTQTPSHQVTQMGQEVILRCVPISNHLYFYWYRQILGQKVEFLVSFYNNEISEKSEIFDDQFSVERPDGSNFTLKIRSTKLEDSAMYFCASSRDRGIYGYTFGSGTRLTVV.

This chain uses TRBV10-2 with TRBJ2-1; D possibly corresponds to TRBD2 (6 bases). The V gene's germline CDR1 is WSHSY and CDR2 SAAADI. Trimming left V 6 bases short and J 5 bases short, with 11 bases between. The CDR3 has 13 residues. The CDR3 loop is CASRLAGNNEQFF. The CDR3 region has the DNA TGCGCCAGCAGACTAGCCGGAAACAATGAGCAGTTCTTC.

The V and J genes are TRBV4-2 and TRBJ2-7; D possibly corresponds to TRBD2 (7 bases). This CDR3 spans 17 amino acids. Germline values: CDR1 LGHNA, CDR2 YNFKEQ. V was cut by 0 bases and J by 4 bases, with 19 bases left in between. The CDR3 sequence is CASSQDKGEGHLYEQYF. The CDR3 nucleotides read TGTGCCAGCAGCCAAGATAAGGGGGAGGGCCACCTGTACGAGCAGTACTTC.

This chain joins TRBV28 and TRBJ2-7; unclear D gene. CDR1 is MDHEN, CDR2 SYDVKM, per germline. The CDR3 runs to 13 residues. Trimming removed 2 bases at V and 2 bases at J, with 7 bases between. CDR3 sequence (DNA): TGTGCCAGCAGTTTAATCGGAGCCTACGAGCAGTACTTC. It yields the protein CASSLIGAYEQYF.

The chain is built from TRBV20-1 and TRBJ2-7, with D uncertain. CDR3 length equals 13 residues. The V end was cut by 6 bases, the J end by 0 bases, with 12 bases between. Germline CDR1 and CDR2: DFQATT and SNEGSKA (reference sequence). Written as DNA, the CDR3 is TGCAGTGCGAACGGAGCAAGCTCCTACGAGCAGTACTTC. It specifies CSANGASSYEQYF.

This clonotype appeared a few times. V gene TRBV7-2 combines with J gene TRBJ2-1; D gene unclear. Trimming cost V 1 base and J 8 bases, with 6 bases left between them. Germline lookup yields CDR1 SGHTA and CDR2 FQGNSA. The CDR3 length is 12 residues. DNA of the CDR3: TGTGCCAGCAGCTTAGGGATCGATGAGCAGTTCTTC. It codes for CASSLGIDEQFF. Full variable domain (outside the CDR3, taken from reference TRBV7-2 and TRBJ2-1): GAGVSQSPSNKVTEKGKDVELRCDPISGHTALYWYRQSLGQGLEFLIYFQGNSAPDKSGLPSDRFSAERTGGSVSTLTIQRTQQEDSAVYLCASSLGIDEQFFGPGTRLTVL.

V gene TRBV5-8 combines with J gene TRBJ1-2; 9 nucleotides line up with TRBD1. V shed 7 bases, J shed 8 bases, and the junction held 9 bases outside the gene matches. CDR3 length: 13 residues. Germline CDR1 and CDR2: SGHTS and YDEGEE. CDR3 protein: CASPTRTGEGYTF. CDR3 DNA: TGTGCCAGCCCAACAAGGACAGGGGAGGGCTACACCTTC.

The J gene is TRBJ1-5, the V gene TRBV28; D call uncertain. V was pared by 7 bases and J by 3 bases, with 16 bases between. The germline V gene has CDR1 MDHEN and CDR2 SYDVKM. The CDR3 spans 15 residues. CDR3 sequence: CASTLAGWDNQPQHF. CDR3 sequence (DNA): TGTGCCAGCACCCTAGCGGGGTGGGACAATCAGCCCCAGCATTTT.